A selection of T cell receptor beta chains follows, all from one sample in a study of shared clonotypes between healthy human individuals. TCRdb's copy holds only in-frame clones and misses some; the assay was immunoSEQ multiplex PCR. Here the sample spans 550,000 to 850,000 clones, 72% being singletons. The sequenced sample consisted of memory CD4+ T cells sorted from blood. These TCRs come from a woman aged 30 to 39 in good health. Both conserved end residues are part of each CDR3. A D gene is named only where the DNA matches it firmly. Size values are once, few and many counts, or a class for expanded clones, and some rows have none.

j_gene,abundance,d_gene,v_gene,CDR3nt,CDR3aa
TRBJ1-3,NA,NA,TRBV28,TGTGCCAGCAGGGATACCCGACCAACTCGGAACACCATATATTTT,CASRDTRPTRNTIYF
TRBJ2-2,NA,TRBD2,TRBV19,TGTGCCAGTAGCACACTAGCGGGAGGGCCCCCCGGGGAGCTGTTTTTT,CASSTLAGGPPGELFF
TRBJ2-7,NA,NA,TRBV7-2,TGTGCCAGCAGCTTGAGGAGAGGGGACGAGCAGTACTTC,CASSLRRGDEQYF
TRBJ2-7,NA,NA,TRBV7-2,TGTGCCAGCAGCCTGGGGACATCTCCCTACGAGCAGTACTTC,CASSLGTSPYEQYF
TRBJ2-3,NA,NA,TRBV2,TGTGCCAGCAGTATCTCCAACACAGATACGCAGTATTTT,CASSISNTDTQYF
TRBJ1-4,NA,NA,TRBV29-1,TGCAGCGTTAGTCCGGAAATCAATGAAAAACTGTTTTTT,CSVSPEINEKLFF
TRBJ2-3,NA,TRBD2,TRBV7-8,TGTGCCAGCAGCTTAGGATACCCGGGACTAGCGGGTAATACGCAGTATTTT,CASSLGYPGLAGNTQYF
TRBJ2-7,NA,NA,TRBV11-1,TGTGCCAGCGGGCGGGGCCGCGAGCAGTACTTC,CASGRGREQYF
TRBJ1-1,NA,NA,TRBV4-1,TGCGCCAGCAGCCTCGACCCGGGGACTGAAGCTTTCTTT,CASSLDPGTEAFF
TRBJ2-5,many,NA,TRBV10-1,TGCGCCAGCAGCCGGAGTTTCCAAGAGACCCAGTACTTC,CASSRSFQETQYF
TRBJ2-7,NA,NA,TRBV6-4,TGTGCCAGCAGTAGCGACGGGGGACTGCAGTACTTC,CASSSDGGLQYF
TRBJ2-4,NA,NA,TRBV28,TGTGCCAGCAGTTACCAGCGGGACAGAAACATTCAGTACTTC,CASSYQRDRNIQYF
TRBJ2-3,NA,NA,TRBV7-7,TGTGCCAGCAGCTCTGGGGCAGGGGCTACCACAGATACGCAGTATTTT,CASSSGAGATTDTQYF
TRBJ2-1,NA,NA,TRBV4-1,TGCGCCAGCAGCCACCCCCTAGGTGAGCAGTTCTTC,CASSHPLGEQFF
TRBJ2-3,NA,NA,TRBV11-3,TGTGCCAGCAGCTTCGGGCACAGCTCTGGCACAGATACGCAGTATTTT,CASSFGHSSGTDTQYF
TRBJ2-4,many,NA,TRBV7-3,TGTGCCAGCAGCCCAGGCTCCATGGAAAACATTCAGTACTTC,CASSPGSMENIQYF
TRBJ1-5,NA,TRBD1,TRBV4-1,TGCGCCAGCAGCCCCTCCAGGACAGGGCTCAATCAGCCCCAGCATTTT,CASSPSRTGLNQPQHF
TRBJ1-1,NA,NA,TRBV10-1,TGCGCCAGCAGTGAGACGCAGGGGACGAACACTGAAGCTTTCTTT,CASSETQGTNTEAFF
TRBJ2-1,NA,NA,TRBV28,TGTGCCAGCCTTGGCCGTAGGAATGAGCAGTTCTTC,CASLGRRNEQFF
TRBJ1-3,NA,NA,TRBV28,TGTGCCAGCATGGGGGCATATACCTCTGGAAACACCATATATTTT,CASMGAYTSGNTIYF
TRBJ1-5,once,NA,TRBV19,TGTGCCAGTAGTATGGTCGTCAGCAATCAGCCCCAGCATTTT,CASSMVVSNQPQHF
TRBJ2-7,NA,TRBD1,TRBV4-1,TGCGCCAGCAGCCACACGACAGGGAGCTACGAGCAGTACTTC,CASSHTTGSYEQYF
TRBJ2-4,NA,NA,TRBV5-1,TGCGCCAGCAGCTTGGAAATGGGAAATACGAACAAAAACATTCAGTACTTC,CASSLEMGNTNKNIQYF
TRBJ1-4,NA,NA,TRBV28,TGTGCCAGCAGTTTCCGACATGAAAAACTGTTTTTT,CASSFRHEKLFF
TRBJ2-1,once,TRBD2,TRBV5-1,TGCGCCAGCAGCCCACCGGGGTCGGAAACAAGTGCGGGAGGGGCTGAGCAGTTCTTC,CASSPPGSETSAGGAEQFF
TRBJ2-7,many,TRBD2,TRBV2,TGTGCCAGCAGGAGGATAGCGGGAATCTACGAGCAGTACTTC,CASRRIAGIYEQYF
TRBJ2-3,NA,TRBD2,TRBV18,TGTGCCAGCTCACCACAATCCATAGCGGGAGGGCAAGATACGCAGTATTTT,CASSPQSIAGGQDTQYF